The 23 T cell receptor beta chains presented below share a single source sample, sequenced in a study of blood T cell repertoires in COVID-19. TCRdb's table, derived via immunoSEQ multiplex PCR, lists solely in-frame clones and lacks some. The data contain fewer than 150,000 clones, approximately 86% of them singletons. Sequencing was done on a sample of peripheral blood. Receptors were obtained from a human donor in a cohort sampled during active COVID-19.

The chain is built from TRBV21-1 and TRBJ2-7; TRBD1 is taken as the D call from the table, unchecked against the DNA. TRBV21-1 corresponds to a pseudogene. CDR3 size: 17 residues. For the CDR3, the DNA is TGTGCCAGCACCAGCAAGGAGAAAGCAGGGGCCTTCGGCGAGCAGTACTTC. It yields the protein CASTSKEKAGAFGEQYF.

This clone has just one count. V is TRBV11-2 and J is TRBJ1-1, with a possible D match to TRBD1 (6 bases). V lost 3 bases to trimming and J lost 1 base, with 21 bases between them. Per the germline V gene, CDR1 is SGHAT and CDR2 is FQNNGV. The CDR3 length is 18 residues. The chain's CDR3 is CASSFRQAEAWWNTEAFF. In DNA, the CDR3 is TGTGCCAGCAGCTTCAGACAGGCGGAGGCGTGGTGGAACACTGAAGCTTTCTTT.

The CDR3 nucleotides read TGTGCCAGCAGCTTAGCGATCGGGTGGAATGAGCAGTTCTTC. Translating it yields CASSLAIGWNEQFF. The gene calls are TRBV7-2 and TRBJ2-1; D is ambiguous. With 0 bases removed from V and 7 bases from J, the gap between germline ends came to 10 bases. The CDR3 is 14 amino acids. The V gene's germline CDR1 is SGHTA and CDR2 FQGNSA. Combining the CDR3 with reference TRBV7-2 and TRBJ2-1 gives the whole variable domain GAGVSQSPSNKVTEKGKDVELRCDPISGHTALYWYRQSLGQGLEFLIYFQGNSAPDKSGLPSDRFSAERTGGSVSTLTIQRTQQEDSAVYLCASSLAIGWNEQFFGPGTRLTVL.

There are a few counts of this clone. The chain links TRBV19 to TRBJ2-1; a weak D match, TRBD1 (5 bases). Deletions cut 5 bases from V and 0 bases from J, with 17 bases between. The CDR3 totals 17 residues. The germline CDR1 and CDR2 sequences are LNHDA and SQIVND (reference sequence). The CDR3 is CASSFLDSLVSYNEQFF. In DNA form, the CDR3 reads TGTGCCAGTAGTTTCCTCGACAGCCTGGTCTCCTACAATGAGCAGTTCTTC.

The genes are TRBV28 and TRBJ1-2; tentative D call: TRBD1 (6 bases). The germline V and J ends were trimmed by 3 bases and 3 bases, with 14 bases remaining between them. From germline, CDR1 is MDHEN and CDR2 SYDVKM. This CDR3 is built from 15 residues. CDR3 coding DNA: TGTGCCAGCAGTTTGGGGGGGCAGTTTTACTATGGCTACACCTTC. Amino acid sequence: CASSLGGQFYYGYTF.

The gene calls are TRBV6-6 and TRBJ2-5; D is undetermined. The CDR3 is made up of 13 amino acids. From germline, CDR1 is MNHNY and CDR2 SVGAGI (reference sequence). V was cut by 5 bases and J by 5 bases, with 12 bases left in between. CDR3 DNA sequence: TGTGCCAGCAGTCTAATTTGGCGGGAGACCCAGTACTTC. Residues: CASSLIWRETQYF.

The rearrangement joins TRBV5-6 to TRBJ1-1; 8 nucleotides align to TRBD1. The CDR3 loop spans 13 amino acids. Germline V gene lookup returns CDR1 SGHDT and CDR2 YYEEEE. The V and J ends lost 4 bases and 5 bases, in that order; junction bases with no gene match: 4. CDR3 coding DNA: TGTGCCAGCAGCCCAAGACAGGGGACTGAAGCTTTCTTT. It codes for CASSPRQGTEAFF.

This clone was counted between two and nine times. J is TRBJ1-5 and V is TRBV19; maybe TRBD1 (6 bases). V lost 3 bases and J 7 bases, leaving 16 bases between the germline ends. Germline V gene lookup returns CDR1 LNHDA and CDR2 SQIVND (reference sequence). The CDR3 is 15 residues long. CDR3 region: CASSIWGRGEQPQHF. The CDR3 region has the DNA TGTGCCAGTAGTATTTGGGGCAGGGGTGAACAGCCCCAGCATTTT.

This rearrangement joins TRBV6-2 or TRBV6-3 to TRBJ1-3; D remains unclear. The V gene lost 5 bases and the J gene lost 12 bases, with 11 bases spanning the gap. The CDR3 sequence is 11 residues long. CDR1 is MNHEY and CDR2 is SVGEGT in the germline V gene. For the CDR3, the DNA is TGTGCCAGCAGTATTGGTTACGGCATATATTTT. Translated, it gives CASSIGYGIYF.

The chain uses TRBV11-2 and TRBJ2-2; no clear D gene. Trimming removed 5 bases at V and 6 bases at J, with 7 bases between. CDR3 size: 12 residues. Germline CDR1 is SGHAT and CDR2 is FQNNGV. The DNA for the CDR3 is TGTGCCAGCAGCCCCCAGGCCGGGGAGCTGTTTTTT. This encodes CASSPQAGELFF.

This clone was seen a single time. This CDR3 is CASSKLTTGANYNEQFF. In DNA, the CDR3 is TGTGCCAGCAGTAAACTCACGACAGGGGCCAACTACAATGAGCAGTTCTTC. This chain links TRBV27 with TRBJ2-1, with TRBD1 identical over 8 bases. J gave up 3 bases and V 5 bases, and 12 bases lay outside the gene matches. The CDR3 is 17 residues long. Germline loops: CDR1 MNHEY, CDR2 SMNVEV (reference sequence).

This clone appeared a single time. This chain uses TRBV27 with TRBJ1-2; TRBD1 matches 7 bases. CDR3 length: 16 amino acids. V gave up 2 bases and J gave up 5 bases; unmatched junction bases: 11. Germline loops: CDR1 MNHEY, CDR2 SMNVEV (reference sequence). The CDR3 reads CASSLTGSGRGYGYTF. The CDR3 bases are TGTGCCAGCAGTTTAACGGGGAGTGGCAGGGGGTATGGCTACACCTTC.

The sample holds one count of this clone. The rearrangement links TRBV9 to TRBJ2-7, with 7 bases fitting TRBD1. Germline V gives CDR1 SGDLS, CDR2 YYNGEE. CDR3 length: 15 amino acids. Unmatched junction bases numbered 10, after V lost 0 bases and J lost 7 bases. The CDR3 region has the DNA TGTGCCAGCAGCGTAGAGAGGGGGCTCACTAATGAGCAGTACTTC. As protein: CASSVERGLTNEQYF.

The chain combines TRBV19 with TRBJ2-7; a weak D match, TRBD1 (6 bases). The length of the CDR3 is 16 residues. V was cut by 1 base and J by 3 bases, with 16 bases left in between. Germline V lookup: CDR1 LNHDA, CDR2 SQIVND (reference sequence). CDR3 nucleotides: TGTGCCAGTAGTATAGCCGGGACAAGTCTATTCTACGAGCAGTACTTC. Translation: CASSIAGTSLFYEQYF.

J is TRBJ2-3 and V is TRBV5-4; 7 nucleotides agree with TRBD2. Germline assignment: CDR1 SGHNT and CDR2 YYREEE (reference sequence). Trimming at V came to 2 bases and at J to 2 bases, leaving 5 bases not matched to a gene. This CDR3 spans 15 amino acids. Here the CDR3 reads CASSLAGYPTDTQYF. The CDR3 DNA sequence: TGTGCCAGCAGCTTAGCGGGGTATCCCACAGATACGCAGTATTTT.

The chain is built from TRBV27 and TRBJ1-2; maybe TRBD1 (5 bases). This CDR3 is 15 amino acids long. The V gene's germline CDR1 is MNHEY and CDR2 SMNVEV (reference sequence). V shed 7 bases and J shed 6 bases, with 21 bases lying between them. The CDR3 protein is CASIKGAGPQDGYTF. The CDR3 DNA reads TGTGCCAGCATCAAAGGGGCGGGGCCCCAGGATGGCTACACCTTC.

V is TRBV19 and J is TRBJ2-7; 10 bases match TRBD1. V lost 1 base, J lost 4 bases, and 4 bases stayed unmatched. This CDR3 comprises 15 residues. Germline V gene data show CDR1 as LNHDA and CDR2 as SQIVND (reference sequence). In DNA form, the CDR3 reads TGTGCCAGTAGTATAGCCGGGACAGGGGCTTACGAGCAGTACTTC. Translating gives CASSIAGTGAYEQYF. Looking up the rest from reference TRBV19 and TRBJ2-7 gives the full variable domain: DGGITQSPKYLFRKEGQNVTLSCEQNLNHDAMYWYRQDPGQGLRLIYYSQIVNDFQKGDIAEGYSVSREKKESFPLTVTSAQKNPTAFYLCASSIAGTGAYEQYFGPGTRLTVT.

J is TRBJ2-1 and V is TRBV7-6; 7 bases agree with TRBD2. V trimming: 5 bases; J trimming: 8 bases; junction bases outside the gene matches: 3. Germline values: CDR1 SGHVS, CDR2 FNYEAQ. This CDR3 contains 12 residues. CDR3 nucleotide sequence: TGTGCCAGCAGCGGGAGGGGTCATGAGCAGTTCTTC. Translating it yields CASSGRGHEQFF.

This clone appeared a single time. The chain couples TRBV6-5 to TRBJ1-5; no reliable D call. The CDR3 loop spans 14 amino acids. Germline lookup yields CDR1 MNHEY and CDR2 SVGAGI. Trimming pared 6 bases from V and 7 bases from J, leaving 16 bases between. The CDR3 coding sequence is TGTGCCAGCAGCCTGACACGCACCCTCCAGCCCCAGCATTTT. Its protein is CASSLTRTLQPQHF.

The CDR3 sequence: CASTGTLLGNEQFF. Here the CDR3 DNA reads TGTGCCAGCACCGGGACTCTCCTGGGGAATGAGCAGTTCTTC. The chain uses TRBV27 and TRBJ2-1; a weak D match, TRBD2 (6 bases). The V gene lost 7 bases and the J gene lost 7 bases, with 17 bases spanning the gap. Germline V lookup: CDR1 MNHEY, CDR2 SMNVEV (reference sequence). The CDR3 consists of 14 residues.

A few counts support this clone. The gene calls are TRBV19 and TRBJ1-1; D might be TRBD1 (5 bases). CDR3 length: 14 amino acids. Trimming cost V 3 bases and J 1 base, with 9 bases left between them. Germline V gene lookup returns CDR1 LNHDA and CDR2 SQIVND (reference sequence). The DNA for the CDR3 is TGTGCCAGTAGTATCGGCAGGGAGAACACTGAAGCTTTCTTT. Its translation is CASSIGRENTEAFF.

The V and J genes are TRBV28 and TRBJ1-2, with TRBD1 as a possible D gene (5 bases). This CDR3 is 13 amino acids long. Germline-derived CDR1 and CDR2 are MDHEN and SYDVKM. The germline V and J ends were trimmed by 7 bases and 0 bases, with 9 bases remaining between them. CDR3 nucleotides: TGTGCCAGCATCGGGGGGGCTAACTATGGCTACACCTTC. Translation: CASIGGANYGYTF.

The chain has TRBV6-5 and TRBJ1-2; 8 bases map to TRBD1. Germline-derived CDR1 and CDR2 are MNHEY and SVGAGI. This CDR3 has 14 residues. J gave up 8 bases and V 6 bases, and 11 bases lay outside the gene matches. The CDR3 bases are TGTGCCAGCAGGTCTACCGGGACAGGTTACGGCTACACCTTC. Translating gives CASRSTGTGYGYTF.